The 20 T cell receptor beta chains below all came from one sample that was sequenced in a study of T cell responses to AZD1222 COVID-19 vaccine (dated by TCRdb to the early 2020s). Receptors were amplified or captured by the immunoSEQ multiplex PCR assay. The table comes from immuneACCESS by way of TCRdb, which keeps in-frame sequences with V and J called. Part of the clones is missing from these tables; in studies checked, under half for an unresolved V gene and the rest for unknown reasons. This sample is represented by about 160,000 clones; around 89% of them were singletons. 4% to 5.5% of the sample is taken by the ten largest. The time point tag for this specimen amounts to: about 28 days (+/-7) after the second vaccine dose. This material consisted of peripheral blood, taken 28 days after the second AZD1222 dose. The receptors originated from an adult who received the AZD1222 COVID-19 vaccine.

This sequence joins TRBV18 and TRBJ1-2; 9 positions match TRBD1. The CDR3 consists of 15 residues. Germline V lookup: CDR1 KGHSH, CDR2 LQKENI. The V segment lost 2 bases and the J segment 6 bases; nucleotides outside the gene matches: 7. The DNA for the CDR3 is TGTGCCAGCTCACCAGGCGGACAGGGGCTCAATGGCTACACCTTC. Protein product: CASSPGGQGLNGYTF. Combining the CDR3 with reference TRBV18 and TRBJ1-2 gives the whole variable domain NAGVMQNPRHLVRRRGQEARLRCSPMKGHSHVYWYRQLPEEGLKFMVYLQKENIIDESGMPKERFSAEFPKEGPSILRIQQVVRGDSAAYFCASSPGGQGLNGYTFGSGTRLTVV.

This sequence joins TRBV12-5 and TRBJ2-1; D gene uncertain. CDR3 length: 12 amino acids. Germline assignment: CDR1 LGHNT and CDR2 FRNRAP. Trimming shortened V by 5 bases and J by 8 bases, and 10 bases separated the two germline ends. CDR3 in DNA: TGTGCTAGTGGTGGGGTATTGGATGAGCAGTTCTTC. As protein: CASGGVLDEQFF.

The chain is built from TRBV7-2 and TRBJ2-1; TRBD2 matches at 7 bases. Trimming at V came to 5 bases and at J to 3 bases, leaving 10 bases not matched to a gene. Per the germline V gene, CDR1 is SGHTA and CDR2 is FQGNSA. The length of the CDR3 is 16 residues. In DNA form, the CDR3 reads TGTGCCAGCAGCGTGGATGGGCGGGGGATCTACAATGAGCAGTTCTTC. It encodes CASSVDGRGIYNEQFF.

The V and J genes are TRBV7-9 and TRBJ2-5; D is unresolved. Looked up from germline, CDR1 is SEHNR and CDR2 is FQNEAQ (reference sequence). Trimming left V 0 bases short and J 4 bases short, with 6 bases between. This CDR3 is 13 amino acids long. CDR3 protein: CASSLARVETQYF. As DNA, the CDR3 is TGTGCCAGCAGCTTAGCGCGAGTAGAGACCCAGTACTTC.

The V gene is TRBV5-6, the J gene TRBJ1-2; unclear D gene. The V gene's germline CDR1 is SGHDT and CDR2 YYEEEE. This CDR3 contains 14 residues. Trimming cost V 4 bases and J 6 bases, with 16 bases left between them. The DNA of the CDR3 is TGTGCCAGCAGCAGAGAGGGTCCTCCGGATGGCTACACCTTC. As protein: CASSREGPPDGYTF. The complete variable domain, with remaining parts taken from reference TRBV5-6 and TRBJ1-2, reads DAGVTQSPTHLIKTRGQQVTLRCSPKSGHDTVSWYQQALGQGPQFIFQYYEEEERQRGNFPDRFSGHQFPNYSSELNVNALLLGDSALYLCASSREGPPDGYTFGSGTRLTVV.

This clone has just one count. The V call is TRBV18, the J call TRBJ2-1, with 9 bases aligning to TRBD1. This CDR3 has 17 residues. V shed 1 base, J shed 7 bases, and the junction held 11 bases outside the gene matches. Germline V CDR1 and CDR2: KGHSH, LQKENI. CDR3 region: CASSPRVRGQGVNEQFF. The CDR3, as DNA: TGTGCCAGCTCACCACGTGTCAGGGGACAGGGCGTTAATGAGCAGTTCTTC.

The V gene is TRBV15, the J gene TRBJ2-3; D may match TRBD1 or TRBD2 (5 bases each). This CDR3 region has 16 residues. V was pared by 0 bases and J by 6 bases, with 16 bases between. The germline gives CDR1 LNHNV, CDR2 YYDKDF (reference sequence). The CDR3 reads CATSRDRGAGADTQYF. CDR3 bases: TGTGCCACCAGCAGAGATCGGGGAGCTGGGGCGGATACGCAGTATTTT.

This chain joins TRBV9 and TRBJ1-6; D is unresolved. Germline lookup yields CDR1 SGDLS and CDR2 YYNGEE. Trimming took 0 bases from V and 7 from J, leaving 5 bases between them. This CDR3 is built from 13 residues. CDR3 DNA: TGTGCCAGCAGCGTAGAGAGAAATTCACCCCTCCACTTT. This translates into CASSVERNSPLHF.

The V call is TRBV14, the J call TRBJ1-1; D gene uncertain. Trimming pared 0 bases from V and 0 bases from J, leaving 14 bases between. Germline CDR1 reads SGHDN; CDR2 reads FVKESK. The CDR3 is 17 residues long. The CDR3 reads CASSQDFGRSMNTEAFF. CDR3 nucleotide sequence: TGTGCCAGCAGCCAAGATTTTGGGCGGTCCATGAACACTGAAGCTTTCTTT.

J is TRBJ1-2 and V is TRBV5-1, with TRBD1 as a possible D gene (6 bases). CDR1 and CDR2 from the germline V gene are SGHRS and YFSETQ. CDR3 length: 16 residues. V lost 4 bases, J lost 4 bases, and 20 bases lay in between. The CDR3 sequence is CASSPSTGASSYGYTF. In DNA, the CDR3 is TGCGCCAGCAGCCCCTCGACAGGCGCTAGCTCCTATGGCTACACCTTC. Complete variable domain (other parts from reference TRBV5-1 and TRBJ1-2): KAGVTQTPRYLIKTRGQQVTLSCSPISGHRSVSWYQQTPGQGLQFLFEYFSETQRNKGNFPGRFSGRQFSNSRSEMNVSTLELGDSALYLCASSPSTGASSYGYTFGSGTRLTVV.

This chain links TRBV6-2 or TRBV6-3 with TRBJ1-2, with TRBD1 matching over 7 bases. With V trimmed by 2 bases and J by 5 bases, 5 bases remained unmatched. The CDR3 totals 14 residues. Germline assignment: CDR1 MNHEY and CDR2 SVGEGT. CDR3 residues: CASSYRTGSYGYTF. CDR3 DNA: TGTGCCAGCAGTTACCGGACAGGAAGTTATGGCTACACCTTC.

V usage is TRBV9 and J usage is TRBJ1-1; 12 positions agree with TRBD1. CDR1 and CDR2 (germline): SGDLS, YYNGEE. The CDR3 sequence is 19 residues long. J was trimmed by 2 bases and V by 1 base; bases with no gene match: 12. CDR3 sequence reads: CASSVTPGTGGLSNTEAFF. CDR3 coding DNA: TGTGCCAGCAGCGTAACCCCCGGGACAGGGGGCCTCTCCAACACTGAAGCTTTCTTT.

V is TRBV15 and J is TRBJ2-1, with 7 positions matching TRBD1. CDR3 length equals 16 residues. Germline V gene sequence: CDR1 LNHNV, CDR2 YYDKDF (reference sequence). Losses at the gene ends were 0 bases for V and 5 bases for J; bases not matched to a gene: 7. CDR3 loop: CATSRDWGTAHNEQFF. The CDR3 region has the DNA TGTGCCACCAGCAGAGATTGGGGGACAGCTCACAATGAGCAGTTCTTC.

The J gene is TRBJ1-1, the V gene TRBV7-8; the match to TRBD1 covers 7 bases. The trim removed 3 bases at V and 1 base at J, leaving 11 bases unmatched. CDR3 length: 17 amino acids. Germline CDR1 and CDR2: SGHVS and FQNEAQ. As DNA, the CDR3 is TGTGCCAGCAGCTTCACGACAGGGTTTGATGGGAACACTGAAGCTTTCTTT. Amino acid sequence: CASSFTTGFDGNTEAFF.

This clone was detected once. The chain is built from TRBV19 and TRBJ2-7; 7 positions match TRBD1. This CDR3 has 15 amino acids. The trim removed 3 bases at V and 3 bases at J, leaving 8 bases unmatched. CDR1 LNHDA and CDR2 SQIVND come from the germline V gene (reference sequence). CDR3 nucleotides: TGTGCCAGTAGTATTTCTCCAGGGGGTTTCTACGAGCAGTACTTC. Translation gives CASSISPGGFYEQYF.

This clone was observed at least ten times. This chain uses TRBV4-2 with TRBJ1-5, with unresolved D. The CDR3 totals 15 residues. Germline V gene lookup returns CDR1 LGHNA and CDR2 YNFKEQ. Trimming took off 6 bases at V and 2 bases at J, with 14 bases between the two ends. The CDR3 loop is CASSPVSRGNQPQHF. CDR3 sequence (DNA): TGTGCCAGCAGTCCAGTATCACGAGGCAATCAGCCCCAGCATTTT.

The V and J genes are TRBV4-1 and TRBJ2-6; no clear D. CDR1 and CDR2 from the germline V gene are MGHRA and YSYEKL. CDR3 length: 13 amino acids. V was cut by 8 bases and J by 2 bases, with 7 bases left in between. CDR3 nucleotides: TGCGCCAGCGGGTGGACTGGGGCCAACGTCCTGACTTTC. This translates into CASGWTGANVLTF.

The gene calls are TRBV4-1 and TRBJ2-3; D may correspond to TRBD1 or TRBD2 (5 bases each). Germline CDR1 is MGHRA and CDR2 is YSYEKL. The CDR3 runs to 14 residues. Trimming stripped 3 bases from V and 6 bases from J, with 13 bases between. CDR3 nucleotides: TGCGCCAGCAGCCACGTTCCCAGGGACGATACGCAGTATTTT. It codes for CASSHVPRDDTQYF.

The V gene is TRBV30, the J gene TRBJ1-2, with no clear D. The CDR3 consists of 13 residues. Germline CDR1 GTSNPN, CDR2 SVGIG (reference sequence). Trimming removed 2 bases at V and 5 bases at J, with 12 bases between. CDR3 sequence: CAWSPLGPYGYTF. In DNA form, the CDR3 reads TGTGCCTGGAGTCCCTTAGGCCCTTATGGCTACACCTTC.

In DNA, the CDR3 is TGTGCCAGCAGCTTCGGACTAGCAACAGATACGCAGTATTTT. This sequence encodes CASSFGLATDTQYF. The gene calls are TRBV7-2 and TRBJ2-3; 8 nucleotides line up with TRBD2. Germline V gene lookup returns CDR1 SGHTA and CDR2 FQGNSA. CDR3 length equals 14 residues. V shed 3 bases, J shed 3 bases, and the junction held 2 bases outside the gene matches.